These 19 T cell receptor beta chains share one sample of origin, sequenced in a study of control samples from healthy donors and cancer patients. TCRdb's copy holds only in-frame clones and misses some; the assay was immunoSEQ multiplex PCR. The sample holds around 28,000 clones, about 86% seen once. Sequences were obtained from PBMCs. The source is a woman between 40 and 50 years old with lung cancer.

The rearrangement uses TRBV11-2 and TRBJ2-3; 7 positions match TRBD2. V trimming: 6 bases; J trimming: 3 bases; junction bases outside the gene matches: 9. CDR1 and CDR2 (germline): SGHAT, FQNNGV. The CDR3 runs 15 residues. The CDR3 here is CASRSVGGRTDTQYF. The CDR3 coding sequence is TGTGCCAGCAGATCTGTGGGGGGGAGGACAGATACGCAGTATTTT.

J is TRBJ2-2 and V is TRBV7-9, with D perhaps matching TRBD2 (5 bases). Trimming removed 4 bases at V and 4 bases at J, with 22 bases between. This CDR3 contains 18 residues. The germline CDR1 and CDR2 sequences are SEHNR and FQNEAQ (reference sequence). CDR3 region: CASSSPPAEGFITGELFF. The CDR3 coding sequence is TGTGCCAGCAGCTCACCCCCCGCTGAGGGCTTTATCACCGGGGAGCTGTTTTTT.

This clone showed up just once. DNA for the CDR3: TGCAGCGTTGAAGGCGGGGCCGGTTGGGATGAGCAGTTCTTC. Translated, it gives CSVEGGAGWDEQFF. This chain connects TRBV29-1 to TRBJ2-1, with D perhaps TRBD2 (6 bases). Germline CDR1 reads SQVTM; CDR2 reads ANQGSEA. CDR3 length: 14 amino acids. Deletions cut 1 base from V and 8 bases from J, with 15 bases between.

The CDR3 protein is CASEKTGHMNTEAFF. In DNA form, the CDR3 reads TGTGCCAGCGAAAAGACAGGTCACATGAACACTGAAGCTTTCTTT. The chain uses TRBV25-1 and TRBJ1-1, with TRBD1 as a possible D gene (6 bases). Germline assignment: CDR1 MGHDK and CDR2 SYGVNS. The germline V and J ends were trimmed by 8 bases and 0 bases, with 16 bases remaining between them. The CDR3 covers 15 residues.

The chain couples TRBV25-1 to TRBJ2-1; D call uncertain. This CDR3 has 17 residues. In germline, CDR1 is MGHDK, CDR2 SYGVNS. V lost 4 bases to trimming and J lost 6 bases, with 22 bases between them. In DNA form, the CDR3 reads TGTGCCAGCAGTGCGGTTGAGCGAGGCGGCGAGGTCAATGAGCAGTTCTTC. Its protein product is CASSAVERGGEVNEQFF.

This chain joins TRBV7-9 and TRBJ2-1, with D tentatively TRBD1 or TRBD2 (6 bases each). From germline, CDR1 is SEHNR and CDR2 FQNEAQ (reference sequence). Trimming cost V 2 bases and J 2 bases, with 10 bases left between them. This CDR3 is 15 amino acids long. In DNA form, the CDR3 reads TGTGCCAGCAGCTTATTGGGGGGCACCTACAATGAGCAGTTCTTC. Encoded protein: CASSLLGGTYNEQFF.

The V and J genes are TRBV6-5 and TRBJ1-6; D might be TRBD1 (5 bases). The germline V and J ends were trimmed by 6 bases and 8 bases, with 11 bases remaining between them. The CDR3 runs 13 residues. Germline V gene sequence: CDR1 MNHEY, CDR2 SVGAGI. The CDR3 here is CASRMDTDSPLHF. The DNA for the CDR3 is TGTGCCAGCAGGATGGACACAGATTCACCCCTCCACTTT.

The chain joins TRBV19 to TRBJ1-1; weak D call: TRBD1 (5 bases). The germline gives CDR1 LNHDA, CDR2 SQIVND (reference sequence). Trimming removed 4 bases at V and 0 bases at J, with 12 bases between. The CDR3 has 15 residues. This chain's CDR3 is CASSRYGTVNTEAFF. CDR3 in DNA: TGTGCCAGTAGTAGATACGGGACCGTGAACACTGAAGCTTTCTTT.

CDR3 protein: CASSLRGPPYEQYF. The CDR3 DNA reads TGTGCCAGCAGTTTGCGGGGGCCCCCCTACGAGCAGTACTTC. The gene calls are TRBV27 and TRBJ2-7; a weak D match, TRBD2 (7 bases). The germline V gene has CDR1 MNHEY and CDR2 SMNVEV (reference sequence). The V and J ends lost 3 bases and 2 bases respectively, with 11 bases between them. The CDR3 is 14 amino acids.

The chain has TRBV28 and TRBJ2-7; tentatively, D is TRBD2 (7 bases). Germline CDR1 MDHEN, CDR2 SYDVKM. Between the trimmed V and J ends, which lost 7 bases and 0 bases, there was a span of 16 bases. The CDR3 consists of 15 residues. The CDR3 reads CASIYSGGFSYEQYF. CDR3 coding DNA: TGTGCCAGCATATATTCGGGGGGCTTCTCCTACGAGCAGTACTTC.

The chain has TRBV5-8 and TRBJ1-1, with D possibly TRBD1 on 6 matching bases. This CDR3 spans 13 amino acids. The germline gives CDR1 SGHTS, CDR2 YDEGEE. With 4 bases removed from V and 10 bases from J, the gap between germline ends came to 17 bases. The CDR3 region is CASSGRDIQGAFF. CDR3 DNA sequence: TGTGCCAGCAGCGGCCGGGACATCCAAGGAGCTTTCTTT.

The chain couples TRBV18 to TRBJ2-1; TRBD1 agrees at 7 bases. Germline V gives CDR1 KGHSH, CDR2 LQKENI. V shed 4 bases, J shed 0 bases, and the junction held 3 bases outside the gene matches. The CDR3 has 15 residues. The CDR3 DNA follows: TGTGCCAGCTCACACGGGACAGTCTCCTACAATGAGCAGTTCTTC. Encoded protein: CASSHGTVSYNEQFF.

CDR3 sequence (DNA): TGTGCCTGGAGCGAAAAACAGGGGTTAATGGAGCCCCAGCATTTT. Encoded protein: CAWSEKQGLMEPQHF. This rearrangement joins TRBV30 to TRBJ1-5; TRBD1 matches at 7 bases. In germline, CDR1 is GTSNPN, CDR2 SVGIG (reference sequence). This CDR3 spans 15 amino acids. Unmatched junction bases numbered 13, after V lost 3 bases and J lost 8 bases.

The V and J genes are TRBV3-1 (or the pseudogene TRBV3-2) and TRBJ2-1; 7 bases fit TRBD1. With 4 bases clipped from V and 6 bases from J, the junction kept 9 bases outside the gene matches. This CDR3 contains 15 residues. The germline CDR1 and CDR2 sequences are LGHDT and YNNKEL (reference sequence). The CDR3 loop is CASSPPTGVPNEQFF. The CDR3 coding sequence is TGTGCCAGCAGCCCGCCCACAGGGGTACCCAATGAGCAGTTCTTC.

This clone was seen just once. For the CDR3, the DNA is TGTGCCAGCAGTCTCCGTCAGGGGGATGGGGGGACCCAGTACTTC. This encodes CASSLRQGDGGTQYF. The V gene is TRBV6-5, the J gene TRBJ2-5; TRBD1 agrees at 7 bases. This CDR3 has 15 amino acids. Trimming cost V 5 bases and J 7 bases; bases outside gene matches: 13. From germline, CDR1 is MNHEY and CDR2 SVGAGI.

V gene TRBV9 combines with J gene TRBJ2-2; TRBD1 matches at 7 bases. CDR1 SGDLS and CDR2 YYNGEE come from the germline V gene. This CDR3 region has 15 residues. Trimming removed 0 bases from V and 7 bases from J; junction bases left unmatched: 6. The CDR3 bases are TGTGCCAGCAGCGTAGTCGACAGGGTGGACGGGGAGCTGTTTTTT. Its translation: CASSVVDRVDGELFF.

Only one count was recorded for this clone. The rearrangement joins TRBV19 to TRBJ1-3, with 9 bases that match TRBD1. V shed 5 bases and J 1 base; nucleotides not matched to a gene: 3. Germline CDR1 reads LNHDA; CDR2 reads SQIVND (reference sequence). The CDR3 has 15 amino acids. CDR3 amino acids: CASSGQGLSGNTIYF. The CDR3, as DNA: TGTGCCAGTAGTGGACAGGGGTTGTCTGGAAACACCATATATTTT.

This clone appeared a single time. The chain couples TRBV18 to TRBJ2-5; D unresolved. CDR1 KGHSH and CDR2 LQKENI come from the germline V gene. The ends were cut back, 3 bases at V and 4 bases at J, with 12 bases in the middle. This CDR3 comprises 14 residues. The CDR3 DNA is TGTGCCAGCTCACCCAGCCGAGCGATAGAGACCCAGTACTTC. This gives the protein CASSPSRAIETQYF.

The rearrangement joins TRBV29-1 to TRBJ2-1; 7 bases align to TRBD2. After removal of 3 bases from V and 8 bases from J, the junction contained 10 bases not matched to a gene. This CDR3 has 14 residues. In germline, CDR1 is SQVTM, CDR2 ANQGSEA. Written as DNA, the CDR3 is TGCAGCGTTGAGGGGGGGTCCCAGGTGTATGAGCAGTTCTTC. It specifies CSVEGGSQVYEQFF.